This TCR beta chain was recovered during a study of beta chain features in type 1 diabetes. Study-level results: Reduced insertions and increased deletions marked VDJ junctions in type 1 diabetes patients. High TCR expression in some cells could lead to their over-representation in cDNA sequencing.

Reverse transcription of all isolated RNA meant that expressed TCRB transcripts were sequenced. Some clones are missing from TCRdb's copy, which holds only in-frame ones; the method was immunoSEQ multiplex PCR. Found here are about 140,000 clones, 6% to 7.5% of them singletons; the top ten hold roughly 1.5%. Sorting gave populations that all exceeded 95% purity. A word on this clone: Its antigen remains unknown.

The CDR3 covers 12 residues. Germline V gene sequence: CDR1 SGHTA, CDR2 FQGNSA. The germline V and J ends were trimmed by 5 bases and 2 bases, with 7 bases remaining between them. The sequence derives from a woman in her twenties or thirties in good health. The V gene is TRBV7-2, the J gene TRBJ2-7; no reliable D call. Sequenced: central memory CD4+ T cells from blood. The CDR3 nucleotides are TGTGCCAGCAGCCCCAGTCCCTACGAGCAGTACTTC. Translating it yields CASSPSPYEQYF.